The sequence of this TCR beta chain was determined in a study of T-cell memory formation after mild COVID-19. CDR1 and CDR2 from the germline V gene are SEHNR and FQNEAQ (reference sequence). The CDR3 covers 15 residues. The V and J ends lost 1 base and 2 bases, in that order; junction bases with no gene match: 3. TCRdb reprocessed the 5' RACE reads with MiXCR, giving one entry per CDR3 protein. The sample shows 550,000 to 700,000 distinct CDR3 sequences, about 20% of them seen only once. Sequenced: PBMCs or a T cell subset sorted from them (not recorded which). The sequence was collected from an adult woman who had mild COVID-19 (a few samples of this study predate the infection). Cell type and time point are not known. This chain connects TRBV7-9 to TRBJ2-3; 7 bases agree with TRBD2. The CDR3 region has the DNA TGTGCCAGCAGCTTAGAGGCGGGAGCCACAGATACGCAGTATTTT. This encodes CASSLEAGATDTQYF. The full variable domain, its missing parts supplied by reference TRBV7-9 and TRBJ2-3, is DTGVSQNPRHKITKRGQNVTFRCDPISEHNRLYWYRQTLGQGPEFLTYFQNEAQLEKSRLLSDRFSAERPKGSFSTLEIQRTEQGDSAMYLCASSLEAGATDTQYFGPGTRLTVL.